This paragraph covers one TCR beta chain sequence. Its antigen is currently unknown. The data are from a study of metastatic and nonmetastatic thyroid tumors. Study background: Across peripheral blood and tumor or nodule tissue samples taken from malignant and benign thyroid patients, the repertoires were compared with one another. Study-level results: In both blood and tumor samples, TCR beta diversity was reported significantly higher for malignant than benign nodules.

CDR3 size: 15 residues. Between the trimmed V and J ends, which lost 0 bases and 4 bases, there was a span of 13 bases. Germline values: CDR1 SGHVS, CDR2 FNYEAQ. The entire patient cohort was treatment-naive prior to thyroid surgery. Study processing details: The study's classifier, a distant-metastasis tool for papillary thyroid cancer, was built using CDR3 differences across clinicopathological groups. TCRdb re-processed the PCR reads through MiXCR. The V and J calls reflect TCRdb's pipeline rather than the authors' work. The sample carries 3,500 to 4,500 clones, 35% recorded once. Sequencing was done on a sample of adjacent normal tissue. This receptor was taken from a female donor with papillary thyroid cancer or a benign thyroid nodule (not recorded which). Some clones in this sample may be carry-over from other donors' samples. The chain uses TRBV7-6 and TRBJ2-7; the D gene is possibly TRBD2 (6 bases). The CDR3 reads CASSLAGTGGYEQYF. For the CDR3, the DNA is TGTGCCAGCAGCTTAGCCGGGACTGGGGGTTACGAGCAGTACTTC.